The clone carrying this T cell receptor beta chain was seen a few times. V lost 5 bases, J lost 2 bases, and 12 bases lay in between. Germline lookup yields CDR1 KGHSH and CDR2 LQKENI. This CDR3 region has 14 residues. The sample is drawn from a study of cytomegalovirus exposure and HLA in healthy donors. 60 Vbeta and 13 Jbeta primers were used in PCR. The table came from immunoSEQ multiplex PCR; TCRdb's copy has only in-frame clones and leaves some out. The profile shows about 150,000 clones, approximately 9% of them singletons. The sample comprised PBMCs. This rearrangement joins TRBV18 to TRBJ1-2; maybe TRBD1 (6 bases). This TCR derives from a woman aged 35 to 49 in good health and CMV-seropositive. The CDR3 coding sequence is TGTGCCAGCTCATCCGACAGGTCCAACTATGGCTACACCTTC. Its protein is CASSSDRSNYGYTF.